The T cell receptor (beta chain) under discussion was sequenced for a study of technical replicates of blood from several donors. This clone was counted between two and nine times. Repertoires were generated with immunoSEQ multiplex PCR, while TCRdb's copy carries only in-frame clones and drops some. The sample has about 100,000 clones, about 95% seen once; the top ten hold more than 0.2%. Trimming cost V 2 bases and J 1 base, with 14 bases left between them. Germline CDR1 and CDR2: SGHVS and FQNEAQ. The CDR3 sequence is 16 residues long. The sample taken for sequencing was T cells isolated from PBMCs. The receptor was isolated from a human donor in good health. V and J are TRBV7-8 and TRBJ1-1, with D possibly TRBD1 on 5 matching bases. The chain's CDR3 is CASSLRQGRTNTEAFF. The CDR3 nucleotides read TGTGCCAGCAGCTTACGCCAGGGCAGAACGAACACTGAAGCTTTCTTT.